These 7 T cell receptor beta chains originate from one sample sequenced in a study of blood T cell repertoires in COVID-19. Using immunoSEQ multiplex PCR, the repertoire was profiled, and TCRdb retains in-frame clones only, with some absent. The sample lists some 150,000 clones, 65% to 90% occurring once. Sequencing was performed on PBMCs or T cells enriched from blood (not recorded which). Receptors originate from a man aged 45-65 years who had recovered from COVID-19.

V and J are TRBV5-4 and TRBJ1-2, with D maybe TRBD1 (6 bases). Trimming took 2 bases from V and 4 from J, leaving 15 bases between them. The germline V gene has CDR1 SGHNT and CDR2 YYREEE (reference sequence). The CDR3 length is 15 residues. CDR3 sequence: CASSLFDRSSYGYTF. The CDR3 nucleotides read TGTGCCAGCAGCTTATTTGACAGGTCTTCCTATGGCTACACCTTC. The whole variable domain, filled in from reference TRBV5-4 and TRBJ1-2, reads ETGVTQSPTHLIKTRGQQVTLRCSSQSGHNTVSWYQQALGQGPQFIFQYYREEENGRGNFPPRFSGLQFPNYSSELNVNALELDDSALYLCASSLFDRSSYGYTFGSGTRLTVV.

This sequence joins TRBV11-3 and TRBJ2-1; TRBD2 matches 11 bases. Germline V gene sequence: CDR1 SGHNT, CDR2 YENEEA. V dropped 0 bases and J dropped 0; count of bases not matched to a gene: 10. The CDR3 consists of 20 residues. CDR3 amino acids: CASSLESGSSGRPSYNEQFF. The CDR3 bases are TGTGCCAGCAGCTTAGAGTCAGGTTCTAGCGGGAGGCCCTCCTACAATGAGCAGTTCTTC.

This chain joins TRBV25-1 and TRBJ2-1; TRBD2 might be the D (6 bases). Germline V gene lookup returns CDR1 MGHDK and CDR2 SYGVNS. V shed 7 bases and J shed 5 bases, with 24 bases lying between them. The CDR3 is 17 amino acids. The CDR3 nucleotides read TGTGCCAGCATCCCGAATGCTAATAGGGCGGGAAACAATGAGCAGTTCTTC. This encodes CASIPNANRAGNNEQFF.

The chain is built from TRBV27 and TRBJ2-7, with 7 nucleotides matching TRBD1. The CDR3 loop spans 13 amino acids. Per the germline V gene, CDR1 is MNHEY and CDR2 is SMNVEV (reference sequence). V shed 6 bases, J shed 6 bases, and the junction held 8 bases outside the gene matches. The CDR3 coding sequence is TGTGCCAGCAGCATTGACAGGGTGGGCGAGCAGTACTTC. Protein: CASSIDRVGEQYF.

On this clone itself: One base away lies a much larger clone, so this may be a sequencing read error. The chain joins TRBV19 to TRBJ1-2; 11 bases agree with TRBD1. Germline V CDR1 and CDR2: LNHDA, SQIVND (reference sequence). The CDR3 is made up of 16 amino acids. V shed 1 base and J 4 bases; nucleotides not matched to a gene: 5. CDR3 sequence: CASSIGRDRGIYGYTF. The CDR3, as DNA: TGTGCCAGTAGTATAGGCCGGGACAGGGGGATCTATGGCTACACCTTC.

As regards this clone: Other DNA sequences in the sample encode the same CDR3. The CDR3 here is CASSGQGNTEAFF. The CDR3 nucleotides read TGCGCCAGCAGCGGCCAGGGGAACACTGAAGCTTTCTTT. The genes are TRBV5-1 and TRBJ1-1, with TRBD1 as a possible D gene (5 bases). CDR1 and CDR2 from the germline V gene are SGHRS and YFSETQ. V lost 4 bases and J 1 base, leaving 8 bases between the germline ends. The CDR3 loop spans 13 amino acids.

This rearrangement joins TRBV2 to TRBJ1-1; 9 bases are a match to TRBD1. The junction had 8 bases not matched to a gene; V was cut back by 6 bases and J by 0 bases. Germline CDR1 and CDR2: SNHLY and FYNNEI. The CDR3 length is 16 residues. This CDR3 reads CASRPGTGRMNTEAFF. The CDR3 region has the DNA TGTGCCAGCAGGCCTGGGACAGGGAGGATGAACACTGAAGCTTTCTTT.